In this sample, the clone carrying this T cell receptor (beta chain) turned up a few times. Its antigen is as yet unknown. The data stem from a study of post-analysis software for immune sequencing data. Study-level information: Relapsing-remitting, secondary progressive and progressive-relapsing multiple sclerosis courses were included. The study's findings and limits: Five or six TRBV segments were more frequent in patients than controls; TRBV5-6, TRBV5-1 and TRBV20-1 belonged to this group. Analysis by F measure revealed that same-batch samples clustered strongly together.

CDR3 length: 14 amino acids. V gave up 3 bases and J gave up 0 bases; unmatched junction bases: 2. Germline lookup yields CDR1 SGHRS and CDR2 YFSETQ. Every TCR beta cDNA library bore unique molecular identifiers. The yield from roughly 1 to 10 million T cells was 500,000 or so cDNA molecules in total. TCRdb redid the calling of the PCR reads with MiXCR, one entry per CDR3 protein. The repertoire holds some 700,000 distinct CDR3 sequences, with 55% to 60% as singletons. The receptor was isolated from a girl aged 2 to 10 with multiple sclerosis. The chain is built from TRBV5-1 and TRBJ1-1, with 7 bases that match TRBD1. The specimen sequenced was blood. For the CDR3, the DNA is TGCGCCAGCAGCTGGGGACAGATGAACACTGAAGCTTTCTTT. Encoded protein: CASSWGQMNTEAFF. The variable domain in full, with the rest retrieved from reference TRBV5-1 and TRBJ1-1, is KAGVTQTPRYLIKTRGQQVTLSCSPISGHRSVSWYQQTPGQGLQFLFEYFSETQRNKGNFPGRFSGRQFSNSRSEMNVSTLELGDSALYLCASSWGQMNTEAFFGQGTRLTVV.